This T cell receptor beta chain was captured in a study of lymphopenia after photon versus proton radiotherapy. The trim removed 0 bases at V and 6 bases at J, leaving 3 bases unmatched. CDR1 and CDR2 (germline): SGDLS, YYNGEE. The CDR3 is 15 amino acids. TCRdb keeps only in-frame clones here, not all; method: immunoSEQ multiplex PCR. This table holds around 31,000 clones, 85% to 90% found once. This clone was found once. This chain uses TRBV9 with TRBJ2-1, with 10 bases fitting TRBD1. Sequenced here: peripheral blood, sampled from a patient treated with proton-based radiotherapy. The TCR was taken from a woman aged 70 to 79 with pancreatic cancer. Some clones in this sample may be carry-over from other donors' samples. The CDR3 sequence: CASSVGWTGGNEQFF. The CDR3 DNA follows: TGTGCCAGCAGCGTAGGATGGACAGGGGGCAATGAGCAGTTCTTC. Together with reference TRBV9 and TRBJ2-1, the CDR3 gives the full variable domain: DSGVTQTPKHLITATGQRVTLRCSPRSGDLSVYWYQQSLDQGLQFLIQYYNGEERAKGNILERFSAQQFPDLHSELNLSSLELGDSALYFCASSVGWTGGNEQFFGPGTRLTVL.